The present T cell receptor (beta chain) was sequenced within a study of blood T cells in healthy people across ages. Study-level results: PBMCs went unsorted, and a conclusive naive versus antigen-experienced comparison was therefore prevented.

The CDR3 extends over 15 amino acids. CDR1 is MGHDK, CDR2 SYGVNS, per germline. Alongside a J-beta primer mix, a sample-barcoded 5' primer served in a second PCR lasting about 7 to 12 cycles. TCRdb redid the calling of the 5' RACE reads with MiXCR, one entry per CDR3 protein. The sample includes 630,000 or so distinct CDR3 sequences, about 30% of them seen just once. Of note for this clonotype: Its specificity is unknown. The junction does not match germline at one end; this may be a read error.

Input material: blood. The TCR originated in a woman of 80 years or more in good health. The V gene is TRBV25-1, the J gene TRBJ1-6, with 7 bases aligning to TRBD1. CDR3 DNA sequence: TGTGCCAGCAGTGAATATGGACAGGTGCGGTCACCCCCCCACTTT. Translating it yields CASSEYGQVRSPPHF.